This T cell receptor beta chain was profiled in a study of T-cell memory formation after mild COVID-19. Via MiXCR, TCRdb re-called the 5' RACE reads, giving one row per CDR3 protein. The sample lists around 400,000 distinct CDR3 sequences; 24% were seen once. This clonotype has a handful of counts. This TCR came from an adult woman who had mild COVID-19 (a few samples of this study predate the infection). Cell type and time point are not known. Sequencing was done on a sample of PBMCs or a T cell subset sorted from them (not recorded which).

The CDR3 sequence is CASSLYWDRSYEQYF. The CDR3 DNA is TGTGCCAGCAGCTTATACTGGGACAGATCCTACGAGCAGTACTTC. The gene calls are TRBV11-3 and TRBJ2-7; 7 bases are a match to TRBD1. The CDR3 consists of 15 residues. V was clipped by 2 bases and J by 1 base; unmatched bases: 5. CDR1 and CDR2 from the germline V gene are SGHNT and YENEEA.